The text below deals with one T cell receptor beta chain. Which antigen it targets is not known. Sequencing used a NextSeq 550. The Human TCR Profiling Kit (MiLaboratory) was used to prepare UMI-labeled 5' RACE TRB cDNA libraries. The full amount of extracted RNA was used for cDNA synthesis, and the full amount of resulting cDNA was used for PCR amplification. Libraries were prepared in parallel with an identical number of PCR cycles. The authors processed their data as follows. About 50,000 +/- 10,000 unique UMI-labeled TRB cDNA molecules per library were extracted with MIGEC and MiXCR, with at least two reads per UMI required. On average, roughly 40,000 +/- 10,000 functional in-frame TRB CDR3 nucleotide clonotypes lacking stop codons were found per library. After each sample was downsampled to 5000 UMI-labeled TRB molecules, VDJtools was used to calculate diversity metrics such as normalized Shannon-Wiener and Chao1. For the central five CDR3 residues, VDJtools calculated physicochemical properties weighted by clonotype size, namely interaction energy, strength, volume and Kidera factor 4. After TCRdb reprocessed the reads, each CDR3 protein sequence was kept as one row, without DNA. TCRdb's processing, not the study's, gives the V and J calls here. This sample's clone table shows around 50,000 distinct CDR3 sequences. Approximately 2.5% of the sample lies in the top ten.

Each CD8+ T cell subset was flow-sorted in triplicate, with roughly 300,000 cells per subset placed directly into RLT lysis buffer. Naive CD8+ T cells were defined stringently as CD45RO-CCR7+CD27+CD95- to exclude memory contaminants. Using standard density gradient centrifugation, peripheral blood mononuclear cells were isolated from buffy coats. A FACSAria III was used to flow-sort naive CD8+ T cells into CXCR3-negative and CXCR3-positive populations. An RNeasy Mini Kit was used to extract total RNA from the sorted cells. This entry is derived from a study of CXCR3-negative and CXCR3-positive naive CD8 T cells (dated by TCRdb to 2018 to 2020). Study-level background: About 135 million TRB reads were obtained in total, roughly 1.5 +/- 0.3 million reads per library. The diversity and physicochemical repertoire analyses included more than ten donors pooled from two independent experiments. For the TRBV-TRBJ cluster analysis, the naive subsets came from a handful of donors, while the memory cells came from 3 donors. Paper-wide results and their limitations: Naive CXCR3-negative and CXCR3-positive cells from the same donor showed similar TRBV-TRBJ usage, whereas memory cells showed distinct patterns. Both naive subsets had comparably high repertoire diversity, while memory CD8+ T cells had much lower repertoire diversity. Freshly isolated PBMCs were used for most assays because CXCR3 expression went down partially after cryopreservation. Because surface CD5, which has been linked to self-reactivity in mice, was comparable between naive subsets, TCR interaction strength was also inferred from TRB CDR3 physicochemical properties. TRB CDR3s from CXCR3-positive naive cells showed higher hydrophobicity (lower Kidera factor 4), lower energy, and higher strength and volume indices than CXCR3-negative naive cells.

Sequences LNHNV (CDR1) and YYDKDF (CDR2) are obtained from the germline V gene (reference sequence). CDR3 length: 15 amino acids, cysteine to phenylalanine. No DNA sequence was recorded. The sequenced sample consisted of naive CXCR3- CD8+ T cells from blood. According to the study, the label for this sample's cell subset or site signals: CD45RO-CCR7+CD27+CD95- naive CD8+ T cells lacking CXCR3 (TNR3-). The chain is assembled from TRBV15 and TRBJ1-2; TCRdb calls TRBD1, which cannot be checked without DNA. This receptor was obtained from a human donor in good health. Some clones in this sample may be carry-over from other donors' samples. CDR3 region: CATSRDRQSGYGYTF.